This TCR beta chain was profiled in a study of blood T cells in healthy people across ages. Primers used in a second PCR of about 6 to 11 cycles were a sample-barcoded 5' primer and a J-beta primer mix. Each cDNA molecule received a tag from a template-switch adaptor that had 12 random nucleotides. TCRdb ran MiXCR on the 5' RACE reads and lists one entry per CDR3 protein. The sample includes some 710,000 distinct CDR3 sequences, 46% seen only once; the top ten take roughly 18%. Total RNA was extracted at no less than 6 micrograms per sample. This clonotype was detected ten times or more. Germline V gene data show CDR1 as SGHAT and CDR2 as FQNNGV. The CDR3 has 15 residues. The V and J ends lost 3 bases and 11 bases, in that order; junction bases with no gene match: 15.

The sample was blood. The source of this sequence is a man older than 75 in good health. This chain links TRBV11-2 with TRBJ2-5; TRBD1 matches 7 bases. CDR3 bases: TGTGCCAGCAGCTTTTTCACAGGGGAAGGAGATGAGCAGTACTTC. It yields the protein CASSFFTGEGDEQYF. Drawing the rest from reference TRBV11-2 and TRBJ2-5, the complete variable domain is EAGVAQSPRYKIIEKRQSVAFWCNPISGHATLYWYQQILGQGPKLLIQFQNNGVVDDSQLPKDRFSAERLKGVDSTLKIQPAKLEDSAVYLCASSFFTGEGDEQYFGPGTRLLVL.